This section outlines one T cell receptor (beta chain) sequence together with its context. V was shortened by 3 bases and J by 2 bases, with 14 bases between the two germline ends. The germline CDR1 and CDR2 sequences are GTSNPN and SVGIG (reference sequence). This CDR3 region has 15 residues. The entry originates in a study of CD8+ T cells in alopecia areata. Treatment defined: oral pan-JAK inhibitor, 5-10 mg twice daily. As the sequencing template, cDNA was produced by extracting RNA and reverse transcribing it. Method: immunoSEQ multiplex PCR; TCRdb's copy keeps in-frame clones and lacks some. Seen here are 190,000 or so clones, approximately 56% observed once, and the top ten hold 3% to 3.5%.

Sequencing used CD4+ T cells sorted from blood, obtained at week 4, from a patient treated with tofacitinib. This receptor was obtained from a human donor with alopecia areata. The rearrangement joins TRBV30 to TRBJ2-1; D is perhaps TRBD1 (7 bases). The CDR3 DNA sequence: TGTGCCTGGAGCCCCGGGGGACAGCCCTACAATGAGCAGTTCTTC. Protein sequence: CAWSPGGQPYNEQFF.